A selection of T cell receptor beta chains follows, all from one sample in a study of T cell responses to AZD1222 COVID-19 vaccine. Method: immunoSEQ multiplex PCR; TCRdb's copy keeps in-frame clones and lacks some. The sample gives some 120,000 clones, 90% of which show up once; roughly 4.4% is in the top ten. Sequenced here: peripheral blood, sampled on day 0 of MenACWY control vaccination. These receptors came from an adult in good health. Each CDR3 is given without its conserved first and last residue.

v_call	j_call	cdr3_aa
TRBV6-5	TRBJ1-1	ASRRQGFTEAF
TRBV27	TRBJ2-7	ASQGSSYEQY
TRBV4-1	TRBJ2-1	ASSQVDLYSYNEQF
TRBV18	TRBJ2-5	ASSPPGTYQETQY
TRBV4-3	TRBJ1-3	ASSAQPDLGGNTIY
TRBV6-5	TRBJ2-4	ASSQDRGDKNIQY
TRBV4-2	TRBJ2-3	ASSQPAGLAGVEDTQY
TRBV5-1	TRBJ1-4	ASSSQGGGEKLF
TRBV9	TRBJ2-1	ASSVGSSGTSGGNEQF
TRBV5-8	TRBJ2-3	ASSLGGTSGGPTDTQY
TRBV7-9	TRBJ1-2	ASSLPAANYGYT
TRBV21-1	TRBJ1-6	ASSKADRHKSGVSPLH
TRBV28	TRBJ2-7	ASSPPSGTSYEQY
TRBV18	TRBJ1-5	ASSPDRDQPQH
TRBV6-6	TRBJ1-5	ASSYRPTGLEQPQH
TRBV6-5	TRBJ2-2	ASSHATSGTGELF
TRBV27	TRBJ1-5	ASSLGMGQPQH
TRBV28	TRBJ1-2	ASSLVTGNYGYT
TRBV6-5	TRBJ2-1	AILRRGYNEQF
TRBV28	TRBJ1-3	ASSSHGGGRRNTIY
TRBV28	TRBJ2-5	ASSLTRSQETQY
TRBV24-1	TRBJ1-5	ATSDLGQPQH
TRBV28	TRBJ1-2	ASSFRAPRGYGYT
TRBV19	TRBJ1-6	ASSMSGLSPLH
TRBV14	TRBJ2-7	ASSQDWGLQPYEQY
TRBV6-2/TRBV6-3	TRBJ2-3	ASSPRDTITDTQY
TRBV3-1/TRBV3-2	TRBJ2-7	ASSQLAGNEQY
TRBV7-9	TRBJ1-6	ASSAFKGQGSHYSPLH
TRBV6-5	TRBJ1-2	ASSYSVLAYGYT
TRBV11-2	TRBJ2-5	ASSLVPETQY
TRBV18	TRBJ2-1	ASSQQGDKF
TRBV6-1	TRBJ2-1	ASSEADRGTYNEQF
TRBV19	TRBJ1-1	ASVAQGVLGTEAF
TRBV7-6	TRBJ2-2	ASTATAGELF
TRBV19	TRBJ1-5	ARAGRYLNQPQH
TRBV12-3/TRBV12-4	TRBJ1-5	ASSFPQGWPQH
TRBV27	TRBJ1-6	ASSLSGLSPLH
TRBV18	TRBJ1-1	ASSQGGKTEAF
TRBV4-1	TRBJ2-5	ASSQDSGVTSAETQY
TRBV19	TRBJ2-3	ATGLAGIQDTQY
TRBV7-2	TRBJ2-1	ASSLGSIYNEQF
TRBV5-6	TRBJ1-6	ASSSMVRAGGNSPLH
TRBV19	TRBJ1-1	ASSTRPTEAF
TRBV28	TRBJ2-7	ATVGGSYEQY
TRBV10-3	TRBJ1-1	AIRDRGLGNTEAF
TRBV18	TRBJ2-1	ASSLGTGSNEQF
TRBV28	TRBJ1-5	ASSGAQPQH
TRBV28	TRBJ1-4	ASSLAHNGKLF
TRBV25-1	TRBJ2-5	ASSFSGTGPMETQY